These 11 T cell receptor beta chains were all obtained from the same sample, sequenced in a study of blood T cell repertoires in COVID-19. Only in-frame clones appear in the TCRdb table, and some are missing; sequencing was by immunoSEQ multiplex PCR. The sample yields fewer than 110,000 clones, 88% seen once. Sequencing was performed on peripheral blood. These receptor sequences come from a human donor in a cohort sampled during active COVID-19.

The rearrangement links TRBV7-9 to TRBJ2-3; TRBD1 matches 7 bases. From germline, CDR1 is SEHNR and CDR2 FQNEAQ (reference sequence). V lost 6 bases to trimming and J lost 2 bases; unmatched junction nucleotides: 5. CDR3 length equals 14 residues. CDR3: CASSRDRYTDTQYF. CDR3 DNA: TGTGCCAGCAGTCGGGACAGATACACAGATACGCAGTATTTT.

V usage is TRBV19 and J usage is TRBJ1-1; D is unclear. V was clipped by 4 bases and J by 1 base, with 13 bases between them. Germline-derived CDR1 and CDR2 are LNHDA and SQIVND (reference sequence). The CDR3 extends over 15 amino acids. The CDR3 coding sequence is TGTGCCAGTAGTAGCCACAAGACTAGGAACACTGAAGCTTTCTTT. Its protein is CASSSHKTRNTEAFF.

This chain uses TRBV19 with TRBJ2-5, with 9 positions matching TRBD1. Per the germline V gene, CDR1 is LNHDA and CDR2 is SQIVND (reference sequence). The length of the CDR3 is 14 residues. V lost 4 bases, J lost 5 bases, and 5 bases stayed unmatched. In nucleotides, the CDR3 is TGTGCCAGTAGTAAGGGACAGGGATGGGAGACCCAGTACTTC. It encodes CASSKGQGWETQYF.

V and J are TRBV19 and TRBJ2-7; TRBD1 is a possible D gene (6 bases). Trimming took 6 bases from V and 7 from J, leaving 16 bases between them. CDR1 is LNHDA and CDR2 is SQIVND in the germline V gene (reference sequence). CDR3 length: 13 amino acids. The CDR3 DNA sequence: TGTGCCAGTAGCCTACAGGGTAGAAGGGAGCAGTACTTC. Protein sequence: CASSLQGRREQYF. Based on the CDR3 plus reference TRBV19 and TRBJ2-7, the full variable domain is DGGITQSPKYLFRKEGQNVTLSCEQNLNHDAMYWYRQDPGQGLRLIYYSQIVNDFQKGDIAEGYSVSREKKESFPLTVTSAQKNPTAFYLCASSLQGRREQYFGPGTRLTVT.

This chain uses TRBV6-5 with TRBJ1-1; D is unclear. Trimming cost V 2 bases and J 4 bases, with 11 bases left between them. The CDR3 extends over 14 amino acids. Germline CDR1 MNHEY, CDR2 SVGAGI. The CDR3 nucleotides are TGTGCCAGCAGTTACGAGGGAAGCGTCACTGAAGCTTTCTTT. This encodes CASSYEGSVTEAFF.

This chain connects TRBV9 to TRBJ2-3; TRBD2 aligns across 9 bases. Germline CDR1 reads SGDLS; CDR2 reads YYNGEE. This CDR3 region has 16 residues. V gave up 0 bases and J gave up 2 bases; unmatched junction bases: 4. The CDR3 DNA reads as TGTGCCAGCAGCGTAGTGGGCGGGGGGGCCACAGATACGCAGTATTTT. Its protein is CASSVVGGGATDTQYF.

V usage is TRBV7-2 and J usage is TRBJ2-7; D is possibly TRBD2 (6 bases). Germline CDR1 is SGHTA and CDR2 is FQGNSA. V lost 5 bases to trimming and J lost 0 bases, with 11 bases between them. CDR3 length: 14 residues. The CDR3, as DNA: TGTGCCAGCAGCGCGGACTACCTCTCCTACGAGCAGTACTTC. This encodes CASSADYLSYEQYF.

The V and J genes are TRBV3-1 (or the pseudogene TRBV3-2) and TRBJ1-1, with TRBD1 identical over 8 bases. The CDR3 totals 13 residues. The V gene end was trimmed by 7 bases and the J gene end by 0 bases; junction bases not matched to a gene: 1. The germline V gene has CDR1 LGHDT and CDR2 YNNKEL (reference sequence). This CDR3 is CASKQGVNTEAFF. DNA for the CDR3: TGTGCCAGCAAACAGGGGGTGAACACTGAAGCTTTCTTT.

V usage is TRBV7-2 and J usage is TRBJ2-1; 12 bases align to TRBD2. The V gene end was trimmed by 1 base and the J gene end by 7 bases; junction bases not matched to a gene: 11. Germline V gene data show CDR1 as SGHTA and CDR2 as FQGNSA. The CDR3 length is 18 residues. Here the CDR3 reads CASSLVLASGRAWNEQFF. The CDR3 DNA follows: TGTGCCAGCAGCTTAGTTTTGGCTAGCGGGAGGGCCTGGAATGAGCAGTTCTTC.

The V gene is TRBV5-1, the J gene TRBJ2-7, with 11 bases matching TRBD2. Looked up from germline, CDR1 is SGHRS and CDR2 is YFSETQ. This CDR3 region has 16 residues. The junction had 11 bases not matched to a gene; V was cut back by 4 bases and J by 5 bases. The CDR3 here is CASSPGSGGAPHEQYF. The CDR3 coding sequence is TGCGCCAGCAGCCCCGGTAGCGGGGGGGCCCCCCACGAGCAGTACTTC.

The chain couples TRBV28 to TRBJ2-1; 7 positions agree with TRBD1. J gave up 4 bases and V 10 bases, and 13 bases lay outside the gene matches. The CDR3 sequence is 15 residues long. CDR1 MDHEN and CDR2 SYDVKM come from the germline V gene. CDR3 loop: CATKEPGQTYNEQFF. DNA for the CDR3: TGTGCCACCAAAGAGCCGGGACAGACTTACAATGAGCAGTTCTTC.